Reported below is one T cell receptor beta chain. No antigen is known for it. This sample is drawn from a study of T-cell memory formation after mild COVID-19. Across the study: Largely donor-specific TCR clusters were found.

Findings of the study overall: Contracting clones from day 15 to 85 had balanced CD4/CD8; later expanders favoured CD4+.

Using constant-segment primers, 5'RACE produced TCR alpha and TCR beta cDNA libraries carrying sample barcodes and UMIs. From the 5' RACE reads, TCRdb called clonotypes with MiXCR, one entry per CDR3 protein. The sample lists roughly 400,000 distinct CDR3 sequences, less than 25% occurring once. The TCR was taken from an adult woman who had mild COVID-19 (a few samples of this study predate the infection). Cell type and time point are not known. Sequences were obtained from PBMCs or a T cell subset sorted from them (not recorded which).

In DNA, the CDR3 is TGCAGCGTTCGGGCAGGGGTGAGTCAGCCCCAGCATTTT. It specifies CSVRAGVSQPQHF. The chain is built from TRBV29-1 and TRBJ1-5, with D perhaps matching TRBD1 (6 bases). CDR1 and CDR2 (germline): SQVTM, ANQGSEA. This CDR3 spans 13 amino acids. V was shortened by 5 bases and J by 6 bases, with 14 bases between the two germline ends.